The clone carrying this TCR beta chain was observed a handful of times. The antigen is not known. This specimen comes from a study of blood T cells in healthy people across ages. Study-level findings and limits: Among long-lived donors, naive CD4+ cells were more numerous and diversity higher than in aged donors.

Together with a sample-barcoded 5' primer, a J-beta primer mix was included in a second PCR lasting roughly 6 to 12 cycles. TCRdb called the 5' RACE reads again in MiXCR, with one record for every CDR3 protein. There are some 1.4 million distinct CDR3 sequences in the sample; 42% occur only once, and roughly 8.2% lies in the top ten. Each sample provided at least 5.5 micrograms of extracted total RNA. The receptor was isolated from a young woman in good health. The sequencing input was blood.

The CDR3 sequence is CSARDGTGGNNSPLHF. The DNA for the CDR3 is TGCAGTGCTAGAGATGGGACAGGCGGGAATAATTCACCCCTCCACTTT. The chain has TRBV20-1 and TRBJ1-6, with 8 bases matching TRBD1. There are 16 residues in the CDR3. Germline loops: CDR1 DFQATT, CDR2 SNEGSKA (reference sequence). V lost 0 bases to trimming and J lost 5 bases; unmatched junction nucleotides: 6.